This T cell receptor (beta chain) stems from a study of T cell responses to AZD1222 COVID-19 vaccine. TCRdb's table, derived via immunoSEQ multiplex PCR, lists solely in-frame clones and lacks some. The sample has about 160,000 clones; roughly nine tenths are singletons. This CDR3 has 13 residues. Germline V gives CDR1 LNHDA, CDR2 SQIVND (reference sequence). Trimming left V 2 bases short and J 7 bases short, with 6 bases between. Sequenced material: peripheral blood, taken on day 0 of MenACWY control vaccination. V and J are TRBV19 and TRBJ1-6; D is unresolved. This TCR came from an adult in good health. The CDR3 region has the DNA TGTGCCAGTAGTATAATTGGAAATTCACCCCTCCACTTT. Its protein is CASSIIGNSPLHF.